The 16 T cell receptor beta chains below all came from one sample that was sequenced in a study of blood T cells in healthy people across ages. A second PCR, run for roughly 7 to 11 cycles, used a sample-barcoded 5' primer plus a J-beta primer mix. TCRdb passed the 5' RACE reads through MiXCR, listing each CDR3 protein once. The sample shows roughly 1.5 million distinct CDR3 sequences, approximately 43% of them seen only once. Sequencing was performed on blood. The source is a young woman in good health.

This clonotype was counted a few times. The chain links TRBV9 to TRBJ2-5; D is unclear. The J call may be wrong; the DNA end is better matched by TRBJ2-7. The CDR3 loop spans 15 amino acids. Germline CDR1 is SGDLS and CDR2 is YYNGEE. The CDR3: CASSVGVTGPYEQYF. The CDR3 region has the DNA TGTGCCAGCAGCGTAGGCGTCACTGGGCCGTACGAGCAGTACTTC.

This sequence joins TRBV20-1 and TRBJ2-3; weak D call: TRBD2 (5 bases). The CDR3 loop spans 14 amino acids. Germline assignment: CDR1 DFQATT and CDR2 SNEGSKA (reference sequence). V was clipped by 2 bases and J by 4 bases, with 13 bases between them. The DNA for the CDR3 is TGCAGTGCTAGACTCCCTCTAGCAGCAGATACGCAGTATTTT. Protein product: CSARLPLAADTQYF.

The chain couples TRBV20-1 to TRBJ2-3; TRBD2 is a possible D gene (6 bases). CDR1 DFQATT and CDR2 SNEGSKA come from the germline V gene (reference sequence). Trimming cost V 5 bases and J 2 bases, with 17 bases left between them. The CDR3 is 15 residues long. In DNA form, the CDR3 reads TGCAGTGCTGGGAAGGACTACCGTACCACAGATACGCAGTATTTT. Translated: CSAGKDYRTTDTQYF.

The J gene is TRBJ1-2, the V gene TRBV4-1; a weak D match, TRBD1 (6 bases). Trimming removed 0 bases from V and 4 bases from J, with 15 bases in between. The germline V gene has CDR1 MGHRA and CDR2 YSYEKL. There are 16 residues in the CDR3. The CDR3: CASSQDDRFTIYGYTF. The CDR3 DNA reads TGCGCCAGCAGCCAAGACGACAGGTTCACTATCTATGGCTACACCTTC.

This clonotype was seen a few times. V is TRBV27 and J is TRBJ2-4; no reliable D call. The J call may be faulty, since TRBJ2-5 better matches the DNA end. CDR3 length: 15 amino acids. Looked up from germline, CDR1 is MNHEY and CDR2 is SMNVEV (reference sequence). CDR3 loop: CASRRAGRFGETQYF. The CDR3 DNA sequence: TGTGCCAGCAGACGAGCTGGGCGATTCGGGGAGACCCAGTACTTC.

V usage is TRBV28 and J usage is TRBJ1-1, with D unresolved. The V gene lost 0 bases and the J gene lost 7 bases, with 3 bases spanning the gap. The germline V gene has CDR1 MDHEN and CDR2 SYDVKM. This CDR3 is built from 11 residues. The chain's CDR3 is CASSLWGEAFF. DNA of the CDR3: TGTGCCAGCAGTTTATGGGGTGAAGCTTTCTTT.

The CDR3 DNA follows: TGTGCCAGCAGGCGACTAGCGGGGGGCGCAGATACGCAGTATTTT. Its protein is CASRRLAGGADTQYF. V and J are TRBV12-3 or TRBV12-4 and TRBJ2-3; 13 bases fit TRBD2. The CDR3 runs 15 residues. The trim removed 6 bases at V and 4 bases at J, leaving 4 bases unmatched.

The chain joins TRBV7-2 to TRBJ2-4, with 9 positions matching TRBD1. Near its end, the DNA agrees better with TRBJ2-7, so the J call may be wrong. Germline-derived CDR1 and CDR2 are SGHTA and FQGNSA. The CDR3 is 15 residues long. Written as DNA, the CDR3 is TGTGCCAGCAGCTGGGTTGGGACAGGGTTCGACGAGCAGTACTTC. It codes for CASSWVGTGFDEQYF.

This clonotype was seen a few times. The chain couples TRBV12-3 or TRBV12-4 to TRBJ2-1; no reliable D call. Trimming took off 3 bases at V and 12 bases at J, with 18 bases between the two ends. The length of the CDR3 is 14 residues. The CDR3 nucleotides read TGTGCCAGCAGTTTTTTGGGCGGACGCTCTGGGCAGTTCTTC. Translating gives CASSFLGGRSGQFF.

V is TRBV6-6 and J is TRBJ1-2; D not certain. The CDR3 runs 15 residues. V lost 5 bases and J lost 5, with 18 bases in between. Germline V gene lookup returns CDR1 MNHNY and CDR2 SVGAGI (reference sequence). Here the CDR3 reads CASSKGQDSDYGYTF. The CDR3 DNA sequence: TGTGCCAGCAGTAAAGGGCAGGATTCAGATTATGGCTACACCTTC.

This clonotype was observed at least ten times. The chain carries TRBV12-3 or TRBV12-4 and TRBJ2-1; D assignment may be TRBD1 or TRBD2 (6 bases each). This CDR3 is 16 amino acids long. Trimming took 2 bases from V and 2 from J, leaving 13 bases between them. Here the CDR3 DNA reads TGTGCCAGCAGTTTATACCCGGGGGCTCCCTACAATGAGCAGTTCTTC. It translates to CASSLYPGAPYNEQFF.

CDR3 sequence: CASSLVGTSGRETQYF. For the CDR3, the DNA is TGTGCCAGCAGCTTAGTTGGGACTAGCGGGAGGGAGACCCAGTACTTC. The rearrangement links TRBV7-2 to TRBJ2-5; 15 positions agree with TRBD2. The germline gives CDR1 SGHTA, CDR2 FQGNSA. This CDR3 comprises 16 residues. V was pared by 1 base and J by 5 bases, with 2 bases of the junction left unmatched.

The chain uses TRBV10-2 and TRBJ1-2, with D uncertain. Germline CDR1 is WSHSY and CDR2 is SAAADI. The V end was cut by 1 base, the J end by 8 bases, with 8 bases between. The CDR3 covers 12 residues. CDR3 sequence (DNA): TGCGCCAGCAGTGAGTTTCTTTCAGGCTACACCTTC. This sequence encodes CASSEFLSGYTF.

The chain is built from TRBV5-1 and TRBJ1-1; perhaps TRBD1 as D (6 bases). The CDR3 is 13 amino acids. Germline V gene lookup returns CDR1 SGHRS and CDR2 YFSETQ. V dropped 6 bases and J dropped 0 bases, with 9 bases sitting between them. CDR3 protein: CASTRGMNTEAFF. In nucleotides, the CDR3 is TGCGCCAGCACCAGGGGTATGAACACTGAAGCTTTCTTT.

V and J are TRBV6-5 and TRBJ2-6; 8 positions agree with TRBD1. V lost 5 bases and J lost 0; bases outside the gene matches: 9. Germline V CDR1 and CDR2: MNHEY, SVGAGI. The CDR3 runs 18 residues. The chain's CDR3 is CASSHDRGFASGANVLTF. The CDR3 DNA reads as TGTGCCAGCAGTCACGACAGGGGTTTTGCCTCTGGGGCCAACGTCCTGACTTTC.

This clonotype was picked up a small number of times. The chain is built from TRBV29-1 and TRBJ2-1; D is undetermined. Germline V gives CDR1 SQVTM, CDR2 ANQGSEA. The CDR3 has 14 amino acids. V lost 0 bases and J lost 3, with 9 bases in between. The CDR3 sequence: CSVEDRTSYNEQFF. For the CDR3, the DNA is TGCAGCGTTGAAGATCGTACCAGCTACAATGAGCAGTTCTTC.